Below are 26 T cell receptor beta chains sequenced from a single sample in a study of blood T cell repertoires in COVID-19. Generated by immunoSEQ multiplex PCR, the TCRdb table keeps only in-frame clones and is missing some. The sample comprises about 180,000 clones, about four fifths of which are singletons, and roughly 6.8% rests with the top ten. Source material: peripheral blood. Receptors originate from a man between 70 and 80 years old with active or convalescent COVID-19.

CDR3 region: CASSLGGTGTEAFF. The CDR3 DNA is TGTGCCAGCAGCTTGGGAGGGACAGGGACTGAAGCTTTCTTT. This chain links TRBV5-4 with TRBJ1-1, with 9 bases lining up with TRBD1. Germline values: CDR1 SGHNT, CDR2 YYREEE (reference sequence). This CDR3 comprises 14 residues. J lost 5 bases, V lost 0 bases, and 2 bases had no gene match. Variable domain in full (rest from reference TRBV5-4 and TRBJ1-1): ETGVTQSPTHLIKTRGQQVTLRCSSQSGHNTVSWYQQALGQGPQFIFQYYREEENGRGNFPPRFSGLQFPNYSSELNVNALELDDSALYLCASSLGGTGTEAFFGQGTRLTVV.

The genes are TRBV6-6 and TRBJ1-6, with a possible D match to TRBD1 (5 bases). The germline gives CDR1 MNHNY, CDR2 SVGAGI (reference sequence). V was trimmed by 7 bases and J by 8 bases, leaving 18 bases between them. The CDR3 sequence is 15 residues long. The CDR3 sequence is CASTAATSRDSPLHF. In DNA form, the CDR3 reads TGTGCCAGCACTGCCGCTACGTCCAGGGATTCACCCCTCCACTTT.

The rearrangement uses TRBV2 and TRBJ1-6; 8 nucleotides line up with TRBD1. Trimming took 4 bases from V and 9 from J; bases not matched to a gene: 5. Looked up from germline, CDR1 is SNHLY and CDR2 is FYNNEI. There are 14 residues in the CDR3. The CDR3: CASSAGGNSSPLHF. Here the CDR3 DNA reads TGTGCCAGCAGTGCAGGGGGCAATAGTTCACCCCTCCACTTT.

This clone was recorded once. The chain joins TRBV6-2 or TRBV6-3 to TRBJ2-5; D gene uncertain. The V end lost 2 bases, the J end lost 5 bases, and 12 bases lay between the germline ends. In germline, CDR1 is MNHEY, CDR2 SVGEGT. This CDR3 is 14 amino acids long. The CDR3 coding sequence is TGTGCCAGCAGTTACACTGTTACCGGGGAGACCCAGTACTTC. Its translation is CASSYTVTGETQYF.

This chain joins TRBV11-3 and TRBJ1-2, with D possibly being TRBD1 (5 bases). Between the trimmed V and J ends, which lost 8 bases and 8 bases, there was a span of 6 bases. The CDR3 length is 9 residues. The germline V gene has CDR1 SGHNT and CDR2 YENEEA. The CDR3 region is CASRGGYTF. DNA for the CDR3: TGTGCCAGCCGGGGGGGCTACACCTTC.

V usage is TRBV7-2 and J usage is TRBJ2-3; D possibly corresponds to TRBD2 (5 bases). Between the trimmed V and J ends, which lost 2 bases and 1 base, there was a span of 10 bases. From germline, CDR1 is SGHTA and CDR2 FQGNSA. CDR3 length: 15 residues. CDR3 residues: CASSLLIGGTDTQYF. The DNA for the CDR3 is TGTGCCAGCAGCTTATTGATCGGGGGCACAGATACGCAGTATTTT.

The chain has TRBV5-1 and TRBJ2-5, with 10 bases that match TRBD1. The CDR3 covers 14 residues. Germline values: CDR1 SGHRS, CDR2 YFSETQ. The trim removed 6 bases at V and 7 bases at J, leaving 9 bases unmatched. The CDR3 DNA reads as TGCGCCAGCAAAGGGACAGGGGACGATCTGACCCAGTACTTC. Its protein product is CASKGTGDDLTQYF.

The chain links TRBV6-5 to TRBJ1-5; D is unclear. V was pared by 7 bases and J by 2 bases, with 12 bases between. Germline V CDR1 and CDR2: MNHEY, SVGAGI. The CDR3 covers 14 residues. In nucleotides, the CDR3 is TGTGCCAGCACCCCAGTAATCGGCAATCAGCCCCAGCATTTT. Its protein product is CASTPVIGNQPQHF.

This clone was observed a handful of times. The rearrangement joins TRBV6-2 or TRBV6-3 to TRBJ2-1; 10 bases match TRBD2. This CDR3 is 12 amino acids long. V shed 5 bases, J shed 15 bases, and the junction held 7 bases outside the gene matches. The germline CDR1 and CDR2 sequences are MNHEY and SVGEGT. CDR3: CASSLGTSDWFF. CDR3 nucleotides: TGTGCCAGCAGTCTAGGGACTAGCGATTGGTTCTTC.

The chain joins TRBV9 to TRBJ2-1; D is ambiguous. This CDR3 spans 13 amino acids. Germline CDR1 and CDR2: SGDLS and YYNGEE. The V and J ends lost 0 bases and 8 bases respectively, with 9 bases between them. CDR3 in DNA: TGTGCCAGCAGCGTAGCTTGGGCCGATGAGCAGTTCTTC. This sequence encodes CASSVAWADEQFF.

The chain combines TRBV11-2 with TRBJ1-1; D is unclear. The CDR3 length is 14 residues. Germline values: CDR1 SGHAT, CDR2 FQNNGV. The germline V and J ends were trimmed by 0 bases and 5 bases, with 10 bases remaining between them. Here the CDR3 DNA reads TGTGCCAGCAGCTTAGACAGTTCGGGGACTGAAGCTTTCTTT. This encodes CASSLDSSGTEAFF.

The rearrangement links TRBV30 to TRBJ1-2; TRBD1 matches 9 bases. Germline V gene data show CDR1 as GTSNPN and CDR2 as SVGIG (reference sequence). The V and J ends lost 1 base and 3 bases, in that order; junction bases with no gene match: 3. This CDR3 has 14 amino acids. In nucleotides, the CDR3 is TGTGCCTGGAGTGGGGGACAGGGAGACTATGGCTACACCTTC. Amino acid sequence: CAWSGGQGDYGYTF.

J is TRBJ1-5 and V is TRBV11-3; TRBD1 aligns across 9 bases. CDR3 length: 16 residues. The V gene's germline CDR1 is SGHNT and CDR2 YENEEA. The trim removed 4 bases at V and 5 bases at J, leaving 9 bases unmatched. CDR3 amino acids: CASSYKQGAGDQPQHF. The CDR3 region has the DNA TGTGCCAGCAGCTATAAACAGGGGGCGGGGGATCAGCCCCAGCATTTT.

The V and J genes are TRBV5-1 and TRBJ2-3; 11 bases map to TRBD2. Germline CDR1 SGHRS, CDR2 YFSETQ. The V and J ends lost 4 bases and 2 bases, in that order; junction bases with no gene match: 6. CDR3 size: 16 residues. This CDR3 reads CASSPGLADFTDTQYF. CDR3 nucleotides: TGCGCCAGCAGCCCGGGACTAGCGGACTTCACAGATACGCAGTATTTT.

The chain employs TRBV6-2 or TRBV6-3 and TRBJ2-7; 7 positions match TRBD1. CDR3 length: 13 amino acids. Germline V gene lookup returns CDR1 MNHEY and CDR2 SVGEGT. The V and J ends lost 5 bases and 4 bases, in that order; junction bases with no gene match: 5. The CDR3: CASSDPGQYEQYF. The CDR3 nucleotides read TGTGCCAGCAGTGACCCGGGACAGTACGAGCAGTACTTC.

A single count supports this clone. V is TRBV2 and J is TRBJ1-6; D is ambiguous. The V and J ends lost 8 bases and 5 bases respectively, with 19 bases between them. This CDR3 is 16 amino acids long. Germline values: CDR1 SNHLY, CDR2 FYNNEI. The CDR3 is CASHTQPLLNNSPLHF. DNA for the CDR3: TGTGCCAGCCACACCCAACCTCTCCTCAATAATTCACCCCTCCACTTT. The whole variable domain, remainder taken from reference TRBV2 and TRBJ1-6, is EPEVTQTPSHQVTQMGQEVILRCVPISNHLYFYWYRQILGQKVEFLVSFYNNEISEKSEIFDDQFSVERPDGSNFTLKIRSTKLEDSAMYFCASHTQPLLNNSPLHFGNGTRLTVT.

This chain connects TRBV6-2 or TRBV6-3 to TRBJ1-1; possibly TRBD1 for D (6 bases). Between the trimmed V and J ends, which lost 4 bases and 0 bases, there was a span of 9 bases. The CDR3 runs to 14 residues. Germline CDR1 reads MNHEY; CDR2 reads SVGEGT. The CDR3 loop is CASSSQGVNTEAFF. The CDR3 DNA sequence: TGTGCCAGCAGTTCACAGGGTGTGAACACTGAAGCTTTCTTT.

The chain carries TRBV4-3 and TRBJ1-1; D uncertain. Trimming left V 0 bases short and J 2 bases short, with 19 bases between. The CDR3 has 18 amino acids. Germline CDR1 reads LGHNA; CDR2 reads YSLEER. CDR3 in amino acids: CASSQDLFWPGSNTEAFF. Written as DNA, the CDR3 is TGCGCCAGCAGCCAAGATCTTTTTTGGCCCGGGTCCAACACTGAAGCTTTCTTT.

The gene calls are TRBV7-3 and TRBJ2-5; 11 nucleotides align to TRBD2. The CDR3 covers 15 residues. The germline V gene encodes CDR1 SGHTA and CDR2 FQGTGA. V lost 2 bases to trimming and J lost 3 bases; unmatched junction nucleotides: 2. CDR3 in DNA: TGTGCCAGCAGCTTAGGGACTAGCGGAAAAGAGACCCAGTACTTC. Protein: CASSLGTSGKETQYF.

V is TRBV3-1 (or the pseudogene TRBV3-2) and J is TRBJ1-1; TRBD1 aligns across 8 bases. CDR1 LGHDT and CDR2 YNNKEL come from the germline V gene (reference sequence). The CDR3 extends over 15 amino acids. Trimming took 3 bases from V and 6 from J; bases not matched to a gene: 9. As DNA, the CDR3 is TGTGCCAGCAGCCAGACGACAGGGGCATCGGCTGAAGCTTTCTTT. This sequence encodes CASSQTTGASAEAFF.

This clone was recorded only once. CDR3 sequence (DNA): TGTGCCAGCAGCGCAAGGGGGGGCCCGGGCAAAAACATTCAGTACTTC. Protein product: CASSARGGPGKNIQYF. V and J are TRBV9 and TRBJ2-4, with D maybe TRBD2 (7 bases). Germline-derived CDR1 and CDR2 are SGDLS and YYNGEE. The germline V and J ends were trimmed by 3 bases and 3 bases, with 16 bases remaining between them. This CDR3 region has 16 residues.

The chain combines TRBV30 with TRBJ1-1, with 9 bases identical to TRBD1. Trimming cost V 3 bases and J 8 bases; bases outside gene matches: 4. This CDR3 has 12 amino acids. Germline V gene sequence: CDR1 GTSNPN, CDR2 SVGIG (reference sequence). CDR3 DNA: TGTGCCTGGAGGCGGGACAGGGAGGAAGCTTTCTTT. Its translation: CAWRRDREEAFF.

The chain combines TRBV21-1 with TRBJ1-1. TRBV21-1 is a pseudogene segment. The CDR3 runs 16 residues. This CDR3 reads CASSPRRGGLNTEAFF. CDR3 nucleotide sequence: TGTGCCAGCAGCCCCCGACGGGGGGGATTGAACACTGAAGCTTTCTTT.

The chain joins TRBV7-9 to TRBJ2-7; D uncertain. This CDR3 region has 12 residues. V lost 3 bases, J lost 4 bases, and 7 bases lay in between. Germline values: CDR1 SEHNR, CDR2 FQNEAQ (reference sequence). CDR3 in amino acids: CASSFSGYEQYF. CDR3 sequence (DNA): TGTGCCAGCAGCTTTTCCGGTTACGAGCAGTACTTC. The whole variable domain, filled in from reference TRBV7-9 and TRBJ2-7, reads DTGVSQNPRHKITKRGQNVTFRCDPISEHNRLYWYRQTLGQGPEFLTYFQNEAQLEKSRLLSDRFSAERPKGSFSTLEIQRTEQGDSAMYLCASSFSGYEQYFGPGTRLTVT.

This clone was detected a few times. V is TRBV5-4 and J is TRBJ2-7; 12 positions match TRBD1. This CDR3 has 14 amino acids. Germline CDR1 reads SGHNT; CDR2 reads YYREEE (reference sequence). Unmatched junction bases numbered 2, after V lost 3 bases and J lost 4 bases. CDR3 bases: TGTGCCAGCAGCTGGGGACAGGGGGCGTACGAGCAGTACTTC. Translating it yields CASSWGQGAYEQYF.

This clone was seen only once. The chain joins TRBV6-1 to TRBJ2-5, with 9 nucleotides matching TRBD2. Germline-derived CDR1 and CDR2 are MNHNS and SASEGT. The CDR3 runs 16 residues. V gave up 4 bases and J gave up 0 bases; unmatched junction bases: 6. The CDR3 region is CASSGGGANYQETQYF. CDR3 in DNA: TGTGCCAGCAGTGGCGGGGGGGCCAATTACCAAGAGACCCAGTACTTC.